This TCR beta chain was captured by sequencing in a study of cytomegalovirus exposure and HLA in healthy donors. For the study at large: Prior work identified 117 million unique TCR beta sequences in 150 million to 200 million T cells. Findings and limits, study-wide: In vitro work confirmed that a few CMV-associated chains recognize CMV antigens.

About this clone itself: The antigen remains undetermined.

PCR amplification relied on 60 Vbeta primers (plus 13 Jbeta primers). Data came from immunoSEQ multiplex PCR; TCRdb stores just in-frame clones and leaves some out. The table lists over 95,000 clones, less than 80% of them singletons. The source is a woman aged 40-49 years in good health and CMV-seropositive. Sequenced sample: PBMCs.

CDR3 sequence reads: CASSLFEVFGYTF. CDR3 bases: TGTGCCAGCAGCTTATTTGAGGTGTTCGGCTACACCTTC. The chain couples TRBV7-9 to TRBJ1-2; no clear D gene. Germline V gene data show CDR1 as SEHNR and CDR2 as FQNEAQ (reference sequence). Trimming stripped 2 bases from V and 8 bases from J, with 12 bases between. The CDR3 has 13 amino acids.